Presented here are 15 T cell receptor beta chains from one specimen sequenced in a study of T cell responses to AZD1222 COVID-19 vaccine. The method was immunoSEQ multiplex PCR; TCRdb's version includes in-frame clones alone and lacks a portion of them. The repertoire holds around 120,000 clones, with 92% as singletons. The sample consisted of peripheral blood, taken on day 0 of AZD1222 vaccination. These receptors were obtained from an adult in good health.

V is TRBV15 and J is TRBJ1-2; D might be TRBD1 (6 bases). This CDR3 has 15 amino acids. Trimming took 1 base from V and 7 from J, leaving 16 bases between them. The germline V gene has CDR1 LNHNV and CDR2 YYDKDF (reference sequence). DNA for the CDR3: TGTGCCACCAGCAGAGTAAGGCAGGGAGGGGGTGGCTACACCTTC. As protein: CATSRVRQGGGGYTF.

V gene TRBV10-3 combines with J gene TRBJ2-7, with TRBD2 matching over 9 bases. The CDR3 contains 14 residues. Germline V lookup: CDR1 ENHRY, CDR2 SYGVKD. The V segment lost 2 bases and the J segment 4 bases; nucleotides outside the gene matches: 3. The CDR3 sequence: CAISESGGPYEQYF. CDR3 nucleotide sequence: TGTGCCATCAGTGAGAGCGGGGGGCCTTACGAGCAGTACTTC.

V and J are TRBV28 and TRBJ1-5; no reliable D call. The CDR3 is 15 residues long. The germline gives CDR1 MDHEN, CDR2 SYDVKM. V lost 6 bases, J lost 0 bases, and 12 bases lay in between. The CDR3 nucleotides read TGTGCCAGCAGGCCGCCGGGTTATAGCAATCAGCCCCAGCATTTT. It specifies CASRPPGYSNQPQHF. The full variable domain, completed using reference TRBV28 and TRBJ1-5, is DVKVTQSSRYLVKRTGEKVFLECVQDMDHENMFWYRQDPGLGLRLIYFSYDVKMKEKGDIPEGYSVSREKKERFSLILESASTNQTSMYLCASRPPGYSNQPQHFGDGTRLSIL.

The chain joins TRBV2 to TRBJ2-7; D is unresolved. Germline V gives CDR1 SNHLY, CDR2 FYNNEI. Trimming removed 6 bases at V and 0 bases at J, with 21 bases between. This CDR3 is 17 amino acids long. As DNA, the CDR3 is TGTGCCAGCAGGGGAAAGGGCCGGCAGGACGGCTCCTACGAGCAGTACTTC. Translated, it gives CASRGKGRQDGSYEQYF.

This clone appeared a single time. V usage is TRBV24-1 and J usage is TRBJ2-5; D remains ambiguous. The V gene's germline CDR1 is KGHDR and CDR2 SFDVKD. This CDR3 has 12 amino acids. V gave up 0 bases and J gave up 3 bases, with 1 base separating them. The CDR3 loop reads CATSDLEETQYF. The CDR3 coding sequence is TGTGCCACCAGTGATTTGGAAGAGACCCAGTACTTC.

The chain recombines TRBV5-1 with TRBJ1-1, with D maybe TRBD1 (5 bases). This CDR3 has 13 residues. Germline V gene lookup returns CDR1 SGHRS and CDR2 YFSETQ. The V end was cut by 0 bases, the J end by 7 bases, with 10 bases between. The CDR3 region is CASSLGRGLEAFF. As DNA, the CDR3 is TGCGCCAGCAGCTTGGGCCGGGGCCTTGAAGCTTTCTTT.

The rearrangement joins TRBV7-6 to TRBJ1-1, with D tentatively TRBD1 (5 bases). The germline V gene has CDR1 SGHVS and CDR2 FNYEAQ. V was clipped by 1 base and J by 4 bases, with 10 bases between them. The CDR3 extends over 14 amino acids. The CDR3 DNA reads TGTGCCAGCAGCTTAGGGGGGAGGGCCACTGAAGCTTTCTTT. It translates to CASSLGGRATEAFF.

V gene TRBV30 combines with J gene TRBJ1-1; D gene uncertain. V lost 5 bases to trimming and J lost 1 base, with 14 bases between them. The CDR3 sequence is 14 residues long. Germline-derived CDR1 and CDR2 are GTSNPN and SVGIG (reference sequence). CDR3 residues: CAWWYRRSNTEAFF. The CDR3, as DNA: TGTGCCTGGTGGTATAGGCGGTCGAACACTGAAGCTTTCTTT.

This rearrangement joins TRBV2 to TRBJ1-6, with TRBD1 identical over 8 bases. Germline lookup yields CDR1 SNHLY and CDR2 FYNNEI. Germline trimming cut 6 bases from V and 0 bases from J; bases unmatched to any gene: 7. This CDR3 is 17 amino acids long. This CDR3 is CASRKLTGGSYNSPLHF. The CDR3 coding sequence is TGTGCCAGCAGGAAACTTACAGGGGGCTCCTATAATTCACCCCTCCACTTT. Variable domain in full (rest from reference TRBV2 and TRBJ1-6): EPEVTQTPSHQVTQMGQEVILRCVPISNHLYFYWYRQILGQKVEFLVSFYNNEISEKSEIFDDQFSVERPDGSNFTLKIRSTKLEDSAMYFCASRKLTGGSYNSPLHFGNGTRLTVT.

The J gene is TRBJ2-7, the V gene TRBV5-5, with 8 bases lining up with TRBD2. With 2 bases clipped from V and 6 bases from J, the junction kept 10 bases outside the gene matches. Germline CDR1 reads SGHKS; CDR2 reads YYEKEE (reference sequence). CDR3 length: 15 amino acids. For the CDR3, the DNA is TGTGCCAGCAGCTTTGGCGGGGGGTCTCCCCGCGAGCAGTACTTC. This encodes CASSFGGGSPREQYF.

The rearrangement joins TRBV4-3 to TRBJ1-4, with D perhaps matching TRBD1 (6 bases). This CDR3 comprises 15 residues. Germline-derived CDR1 and CDR2 are LGHNA and YSLEER. V lost 0 bases and J 5 bases, leaving 10 bases between the germline ends. Here the CDR3 DNA reads TGCGCCAGCAGCCAAGATACAGGGATAAATGAAAAACTGTTTTTT. It encodes CASSQDTGINEKLFF.

The CDR3 loop is CASSHTNTGTANTGELFF. DNA for the CDR3: TGTGCCAGCAGTCACACCAACACCGGGACAGCCAACACCGGGGAGCTGTTTTTT. The rearrangement uses TRBV28 and TRBJ2-2; 7 bases line up with TRBD1. The V and J ends lost 5 bases and 2 bases, in that order; junction bases with no gene match: 14. The CDR3 has 18 amino acids. The germline gives CDR1 MDHEN, CDR2 SYDVKM.

V gene TRBV7-8 combines with J gene TRBJ2-1, with 8 bases lining up with TRBD2. The CDR3 extends over 15 amino acids. Germline CDR1 is SGHVS and CDR2 is FQNEAQ. V dropped 1 base and J dropped 9; count of bases not matched to a gene: 8. This CDR3 reads CASSLVSGRVGEQFF. The CDR3 DNA follows: TGTGCCAGCAGCTTAGTTTCCGGGAGGGTTGGTGAGCAGTTCTTC.

CDR3 protein: CASSISGSFNEQFF. Here the CDR3 DNA reads TGTGCCAGTAGTATTAGTGGGAGTTTCAATGAGCAGTTCTTC. The chain combines TRBV19 with TRBJ2-1, with a weak D call TRBD2 (5 bases). CDR3 length: 14 residues. Between the trimmed V and J ends, which lost 3 bases and 6 bases, there was a span of 12 bases. The germline V gene encodes CDR1 LNHDA and CDR2 SQIVND (reference sequence).

CDR3 in amino acids: CASSPDRRNYGYTF. The DNA of the CDR3 is TGCGCCAGCAGTCCCGACAGGAGAAATTATGGCTACACCTTC. This sequence joins TRBV4-3 and TRBJ1-2; possibly TRBD1 for D (6 bases). CDR3 length equals 14 residues. Germline CDR1 and CDR2: LGHNA and YSLEER. V was pared by 6 bases and J by 5 bases, with 16 bases between.